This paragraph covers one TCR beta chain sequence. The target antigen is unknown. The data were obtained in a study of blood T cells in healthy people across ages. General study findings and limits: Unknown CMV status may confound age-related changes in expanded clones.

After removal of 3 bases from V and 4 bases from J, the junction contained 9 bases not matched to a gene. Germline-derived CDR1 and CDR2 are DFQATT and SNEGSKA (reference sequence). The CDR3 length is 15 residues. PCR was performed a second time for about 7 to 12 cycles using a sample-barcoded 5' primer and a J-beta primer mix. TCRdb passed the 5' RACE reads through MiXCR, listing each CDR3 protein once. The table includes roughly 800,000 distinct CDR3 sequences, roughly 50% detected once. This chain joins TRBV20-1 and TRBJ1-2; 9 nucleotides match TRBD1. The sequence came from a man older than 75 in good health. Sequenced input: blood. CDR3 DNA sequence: TGCAGTGCTAGTCCGGGACAGGGTGCTTCCTATGGCTACACCTTC. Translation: CSASPGQGASYGYTF.